The clone carrying this T cell receptor beta chain was detected a few times. What it recognizes is unknown. The CDR3 runs 12 residues. V was cut by 3 bases and J by 8 bases, with 11 bases left in between. Germline CDR1 is DFQATT and CDR2 is SNEGSKA (reference sequence). This sample stems from a study of response to subunit inactivated influenza vaccine. Study outcomes and limitations: Authors proposed each seasonal influenza vaccination draws in few new T cells.

Via MiXCR, TCRdb re-called the RT-PCR reads, giving one row per CDR3 protein. The sample has 530,000 or so distinct CDR3 sequences; roughly 27% are singletons. Sample: CD4+ T cells sorted from PBMCs, taken about 5 days after vaccination. The receptor comes from a man in his fifties who received an inactivated influenza vaccine. V and J are TRBV20-1 and TRBJ2-1, with D tentatively TRBD1 (6 bases). CDR3 bases: TGCAGTGCTAGGACAGGTGGACATGAGCAGTTCTTC. Residues: CSARTGGHEQFF.